Presented here are 6 T cell receptor beta chains from one specimen sequenced in a study of cytomegalovirus exposure and HLA in healthy donors. Data came from immunoSEQ multiplex PCR; TCRdb stores just in-frame clones and leaves some out. The sample shows around 250,000 clones, 90% of them seen only once. The sample comprised PBMCs. All receptors come from a young woman in good health and CMV-seronegative.

This clone appeared once. The germline gene is not matched at one end of the junction; a read error may be the cause. V is TRBV12-5 and J is TRBJ1-4; 9 bases fit TRBD1. In germline, CDR1 is LGHNT, CDR2 FRNRAP. The CDR3 runs to 14 residues. CDR3 DNA: TGTGCTAGTGGCTTGGGACAGGGAAATGAAAAACTGTTTTTT. Its protein is CASGLGQGNEKLFF.

The chain employs TRBV6-5 and TRBJ2-5; 7 positions agree with TRBD2. Germline lookup yields CDR1 MNHEY and CDR2 SVGAGI. This CDR3 comprises 14 residues. The V and J ends lost 5 bases and 4 bases, in that order; junction bases with no gene match: 7. The CDR3 DNA reads TGTGCCAGCAGTACGCCGGGACTACTAGAGACCCAGTACTTC. It codes for CASSTPGLLETQYF.

The rearrangement joins TRBV9 to TRBJ2-2; tentatively, D is TRBD2 (6 bases). There are 16 residues in the CDR3. The V gene's germline CDR1 is SGDLS and CDR2 YYNGEE. Between the trimmed V and J ends, which lost 0 bases and 1 base, there was a span of 10 bases. The CDR3 is CASSVAGSGNTGELFF. CDR3 nucleotide sequence: TGTGCCAGCAGCGTAGCTGGTAGCGGGAACACCGGGGAGCTGTTTTTT.

The chain carries TRBV2 and TRBJ2-5; D possibly corresponds to TRBD2 (5 bases). V was pared by 1 base and J by 0 bases, with 12 bases between. CDR1 and CDR2 (germline): SNHLY, FYNNEI. The CDR3 length is 16 residues. CDR3 in amino acids: CASSEGRRRYQETQYF. CDR3 in DNA: TGTGCCAGCAGTGAAGGACGGCGGAGGTACCAAGAGACCCAGTACTTC. Looking up the rest from reference TRBV2 and TRBJ2-5 gives the full variable domain: EPEVTQTPSHQVTQMGQEVILRCVPISNHLYFYWYRQILGQKVEFLVSFYNNEISEKSEIFDDQFSVERPDGSNFTLKIRSTKLEDSAMYFCASSEGRRRYQETQYFGPGTRLLVL.

The genes are TRBV5-1 and TRBJ2-2, with D uncertain. This CDR3 has 15 residues. The V gene lost 4 bases and the J gene lost 4 bases, with 14 bases spanning the gap. Germline V gene lookup returns CDR1 SGHRS and CDR2 YFSETQ. The CDR3 sequence: CASSPYGPGTGELFF. The CDR3 coding sequence is TGCGCCAGCAGCCCGTACGGTCCGGGCACCGGGGAGCTGTTTTTT.

V is TRBV2 and J is TRBJ2-1; TRBD2 agrees at 7 bases. Trimming at V came to 6 bases and at J to 4 bases, leaving 9 bases not matched to a gene. This CDR3 comprises 15 residues. Germline V gene lookup returns CDR1 SNHLY and CDR2 FYNNEI. CDR3 protein: CASSRLVGGYNEQFF. CDR3 DNA: TGTGCCAGCAGCAGACTAGTCGGGGGGTACAATGAGCAGTTCTTC. The whole variable domain, remainder taken from reference TRBV2 and TRBJ2-1, is EPEVTQTPSHQVTQMGQEVILRCVPISNHLYFYWYRQILGQKVEFLVSFYNNEISEKSEIFDDQFSVERPDGSNFTLKIRSTKLEDSAMYFCASSRLVGGYNEQFFGPGTRLTVL.